This T cell receptor (beta chain) appears in the sequencing data of a study of T cell responses to AZD1222 COVID-19 vaccine. The data were produced by immunoSEQ multiplex PCR, yet TCRdb's version contains in-frame clones alone and is incomplete. The sample lists approximately 74,000 clones; around nine tenths were seen once. Overall study findings and caveats: Clonal diversity was possibly underestimated; the donors were predominantly white British and more often female. Per reports, nearly half of all spike-specific TCRs target regions that are unmutated in variants.

Comments on this clone: No antigen is known for it.

Trimming removed 0 bases at V and 1 base at J, with 4 bases between. Germline V gene lookup returns CDR1 SGDLS and CDR2 YYNGEE. This CDR3 is built from 13 residues. The study pooled second doses at about 4 or about 12 weeks. This receptor was identified in an adult who received the AZD1222 COVID-19 vaccine. V usage is TRBV9 and J usage is TRBJ1-2; D not resolved. Sequences were derived from peripheral blood, sampled 28 days after the second AZD1222 dose. The CDR3 here is CASSVGDNYGYTF. CDR3 sequence (DNA): TGTGCCAGCAGCGTAGGAGATAACTATGGCTACACCTTC.